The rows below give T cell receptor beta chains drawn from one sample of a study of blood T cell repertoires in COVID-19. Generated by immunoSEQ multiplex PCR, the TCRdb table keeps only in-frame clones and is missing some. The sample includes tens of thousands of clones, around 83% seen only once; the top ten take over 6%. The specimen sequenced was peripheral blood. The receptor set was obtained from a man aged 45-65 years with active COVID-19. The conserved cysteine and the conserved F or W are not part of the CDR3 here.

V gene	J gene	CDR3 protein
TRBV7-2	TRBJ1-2	ASSPKEGLT
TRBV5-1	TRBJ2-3	ASSQTATSTDTQY
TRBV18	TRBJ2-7	ASSGDRGVHEQY
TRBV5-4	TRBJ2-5	ASSFGTSGIMETQY
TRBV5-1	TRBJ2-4	ASSWGDRGLAKNIQY
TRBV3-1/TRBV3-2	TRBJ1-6	ASSPHSGTGGSPLH
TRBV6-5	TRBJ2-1	ASSLSHAANEQF
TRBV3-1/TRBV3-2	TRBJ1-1	ASSQELLLNTEAF
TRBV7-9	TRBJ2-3	ASRSSSGLAVTSTDTQY
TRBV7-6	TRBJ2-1	ASSLARTSGGNEQF
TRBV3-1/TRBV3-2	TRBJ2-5	ASSRRGGAQETQY
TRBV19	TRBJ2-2	ASSIGTHANTGELF
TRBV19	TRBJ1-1	ASSIRREDTEAF
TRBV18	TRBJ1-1	ASSPLQGWGNTEAF